This T cell receptor (beta chain) was documented in a study of cytomegalovirus exposure and HLA in healthy donors. Study-level points and caveats: Researchers counted 180 or so TCR beta chains as cytomegalovirus-associated.

Here immunoSEQ multiplex PCR was the method, and the copy in TCRdb shows in-frame clones only, minus some. This sample has roughly 270,000 clones, with over 75% found just once. As for this clone: Its specificity is unknown.

The CDR3 contains 16 residues. J lost 1 base, V lost 4 bases, and 4 bases had no gene match. Germline CDR1 reads SNHLY; CDR2 reads FYNNEI. The specimen was PBMCs. The chain couples TRBV2 to TRBJ2-3, with 11 bases lining up with TRBD2. The source is a woman aged 18-29 years in good health and CMV-seronegative. In DNA form, the CDR3 reads TGTGCCAGCAGTGGGGGACTAGCGGACCGCACAGATACGCAGTATTTT. This sequence encodes CASSGGLADRTDTQYF.